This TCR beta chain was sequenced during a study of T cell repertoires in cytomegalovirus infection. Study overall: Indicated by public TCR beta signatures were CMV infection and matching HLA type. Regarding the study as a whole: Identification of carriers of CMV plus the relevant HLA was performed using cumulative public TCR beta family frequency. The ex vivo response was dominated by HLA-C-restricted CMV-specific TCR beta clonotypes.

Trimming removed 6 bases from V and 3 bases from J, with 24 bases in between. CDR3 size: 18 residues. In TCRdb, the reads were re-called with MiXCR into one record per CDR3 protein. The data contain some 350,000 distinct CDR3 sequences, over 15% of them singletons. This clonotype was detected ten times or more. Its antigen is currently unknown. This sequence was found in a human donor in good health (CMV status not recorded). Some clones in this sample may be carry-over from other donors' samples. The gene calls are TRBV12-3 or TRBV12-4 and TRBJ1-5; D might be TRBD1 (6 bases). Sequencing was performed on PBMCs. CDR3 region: CASSHTGHNSHINQPQHF. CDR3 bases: TGTGCCAGCAGCCACACGGGACACAACTCCCACATCAATCAGCCCCAGCATTTT.